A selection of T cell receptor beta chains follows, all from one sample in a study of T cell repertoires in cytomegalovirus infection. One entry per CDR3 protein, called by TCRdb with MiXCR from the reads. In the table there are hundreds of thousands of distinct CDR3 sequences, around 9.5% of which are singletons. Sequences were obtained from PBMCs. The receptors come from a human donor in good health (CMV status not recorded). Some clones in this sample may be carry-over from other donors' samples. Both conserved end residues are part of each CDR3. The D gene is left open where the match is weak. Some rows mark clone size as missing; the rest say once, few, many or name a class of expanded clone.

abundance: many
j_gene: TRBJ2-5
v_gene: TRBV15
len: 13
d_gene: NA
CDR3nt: TGTGCCACCAGCAGAGGCTATCAAGAGACCCAGTACTTC
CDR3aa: CATSRGYQETQYF

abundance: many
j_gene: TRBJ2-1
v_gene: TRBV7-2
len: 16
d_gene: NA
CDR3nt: TGTGCCAGCAGCTTCCCACCTATCTCCTCCTACAATGAGCAGTTCTTC
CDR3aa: CASSFPPISSYNEQFF

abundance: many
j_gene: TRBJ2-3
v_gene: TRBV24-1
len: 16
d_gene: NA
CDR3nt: TGTGCCACCAGTGATAGGTCGATGAGGGGAACAGATACGCAGTATTTT
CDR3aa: CATSDRSMRGTDTQYF

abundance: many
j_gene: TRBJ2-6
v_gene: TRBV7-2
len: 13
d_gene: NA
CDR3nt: TGTGCCAGCGGTCACAGGGGGGCCAACGTCCTGACTTTC
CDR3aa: CASGHRGANVLTF

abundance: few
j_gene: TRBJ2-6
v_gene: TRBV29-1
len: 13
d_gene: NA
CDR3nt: TGCAGCGTTGGGACATCTGGGGCCAACGTCCTGACTTTC
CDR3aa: CSVGTSGANVLTF

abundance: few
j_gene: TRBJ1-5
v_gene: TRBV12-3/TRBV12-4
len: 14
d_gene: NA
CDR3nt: TGTGCCAGCAGTGAGAAGATTAGCAATCAGCCCCAGCATTTT
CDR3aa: CASSEKISNQPQHF

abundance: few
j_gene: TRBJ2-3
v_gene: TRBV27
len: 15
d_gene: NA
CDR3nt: TGTGCCAGCAGTTTATTTACGGGAGCTACAGATACGCAGTATTTT
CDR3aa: CASSLFTGATDTQYF

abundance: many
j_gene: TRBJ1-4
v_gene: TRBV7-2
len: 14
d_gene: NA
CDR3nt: TGTGCCAGCAGCACACCCGGGGCGAACAGGGAACTGTTTTTT
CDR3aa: CASSTPGANRELFF

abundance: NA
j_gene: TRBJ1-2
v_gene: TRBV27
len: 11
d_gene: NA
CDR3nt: TGTGCCAGCGGGGGATTCGGGGGCTACACCTTC
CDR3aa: CASGGFGGYTF

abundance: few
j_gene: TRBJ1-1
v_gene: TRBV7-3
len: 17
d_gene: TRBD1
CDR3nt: TGTGCCAGCACCCCGGGACAGGTCGGTTCCCTGAACACTGAAGCTTTCTTT
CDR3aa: CASTPGQVGSLNTEAFF

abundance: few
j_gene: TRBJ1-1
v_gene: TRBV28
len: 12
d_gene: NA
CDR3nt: TGTGCCAGCACTTTGAGGAACACTGAAGCTTTCTTT
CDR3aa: CASTLRNTEAFF

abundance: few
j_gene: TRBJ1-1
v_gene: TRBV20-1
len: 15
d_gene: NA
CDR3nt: TGCAGTGCTAGAGCCCCCAAGGGGGAGGTCACTGAAGCTTTCTTT
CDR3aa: CSARAPKGEVTEAFF

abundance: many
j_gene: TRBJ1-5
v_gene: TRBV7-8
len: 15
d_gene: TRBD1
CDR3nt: TGTGCCAGCAGCCCCAAGGGGGCGAGCAATCAGCCCCAGCATTTT
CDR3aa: CASSPKGASNQPQHF

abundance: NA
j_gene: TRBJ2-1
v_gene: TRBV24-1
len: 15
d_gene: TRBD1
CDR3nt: TGTGCCACCAGCTTTCAGGGGGCGGTTGACAATGAGCAGTTCTTC
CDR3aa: CATSFQGAVDNEQFF

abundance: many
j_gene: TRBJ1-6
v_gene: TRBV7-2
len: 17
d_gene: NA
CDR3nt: TGTGCCAGCAGTTCCGGGAGGCAGAGCTCCTATAATTCACCCCTCCACTTT
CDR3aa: CASSSGRQSSYNSPLHF

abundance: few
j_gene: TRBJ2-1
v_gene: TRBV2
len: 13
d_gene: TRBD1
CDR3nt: TGTGCCCACCGGGGGACAGGGGGCAATGAGCAGTTCTTC
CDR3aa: CAHRGTGGNEQFF

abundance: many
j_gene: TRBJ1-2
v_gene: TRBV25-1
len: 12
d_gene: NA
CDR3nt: TGTGCCAGCAGGGGGAGTGGGTATGGCTACACCTTC
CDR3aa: CASRGSGYGYTF

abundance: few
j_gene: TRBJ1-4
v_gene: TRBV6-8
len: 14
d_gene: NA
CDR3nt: TGTGCCAGCAGTTATGGTTGGGGGGAGGAAAAACTGTTTTTT
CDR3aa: CASSYGWGEEKLFF

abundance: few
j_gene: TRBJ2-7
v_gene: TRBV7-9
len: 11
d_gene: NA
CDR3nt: TGTGCCAGCAGCGCTAGCGCCGAGCAGTACTTC
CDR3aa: CASSASAEQYF

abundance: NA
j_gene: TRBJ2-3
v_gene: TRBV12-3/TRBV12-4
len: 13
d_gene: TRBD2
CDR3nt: TGTGCCACCGGACTAGCGGGAAGAGATACGCAGTATTTT
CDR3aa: CATGLAGRDTQYF

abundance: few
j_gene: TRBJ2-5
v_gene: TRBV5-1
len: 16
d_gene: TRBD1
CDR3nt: TGCGCCAGCAGCCGTGCTGGACAGGGAATCCAAGAGACCCAGTACTTC
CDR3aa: CASSRAGQGIQETQYF

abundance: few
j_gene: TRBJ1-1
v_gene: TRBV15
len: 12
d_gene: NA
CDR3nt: TGTGCCACCAGCAGGGAACAGGGAGGAGCTTTCTTT
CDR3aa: CATSREQGGAFF

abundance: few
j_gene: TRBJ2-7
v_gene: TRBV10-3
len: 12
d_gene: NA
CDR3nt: TGTGCCATCAAGGACACCTCCTACGAGCAGTACTTC
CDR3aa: CAIKDTSYEQYF

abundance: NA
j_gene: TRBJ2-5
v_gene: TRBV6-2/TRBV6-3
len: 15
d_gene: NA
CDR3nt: TGTGCCAGCAGCAACCCGGGAGATCCGCAAGAGACCCAGTACTTC
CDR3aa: CASSNPGDPQETQYF

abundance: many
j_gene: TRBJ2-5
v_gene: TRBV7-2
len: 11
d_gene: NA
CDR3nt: TGTGCCAGCAGCCCCACGGGCGGCCAGTACTTC
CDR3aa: CASSPTGGQYF

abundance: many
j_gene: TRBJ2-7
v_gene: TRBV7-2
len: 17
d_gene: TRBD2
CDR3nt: TGTGCCAGCCGACCGGGACTAGCGGGGGGGAGCTCCTACGAGCAGTACTTC
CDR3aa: CASRPGLAGGSSYEQYF

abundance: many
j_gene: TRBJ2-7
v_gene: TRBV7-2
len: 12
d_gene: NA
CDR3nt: TGTGCCAGCAGCAACGACAACTACGAGCAGTACTTC
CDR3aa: CASSNDNYEQYF

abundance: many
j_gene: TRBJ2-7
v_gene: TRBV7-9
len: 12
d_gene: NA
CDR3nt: TGTGCCAGCAGCCATACAGGCTACGAGCAGTACTTC
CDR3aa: CASSHTGYEQYF

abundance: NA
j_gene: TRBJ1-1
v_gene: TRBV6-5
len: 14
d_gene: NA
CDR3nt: TGTGCCAGCCGGCAATCAGGGAAAAACACTGAAGCTTTCTTT
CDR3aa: CASRQSGKNTEAFF